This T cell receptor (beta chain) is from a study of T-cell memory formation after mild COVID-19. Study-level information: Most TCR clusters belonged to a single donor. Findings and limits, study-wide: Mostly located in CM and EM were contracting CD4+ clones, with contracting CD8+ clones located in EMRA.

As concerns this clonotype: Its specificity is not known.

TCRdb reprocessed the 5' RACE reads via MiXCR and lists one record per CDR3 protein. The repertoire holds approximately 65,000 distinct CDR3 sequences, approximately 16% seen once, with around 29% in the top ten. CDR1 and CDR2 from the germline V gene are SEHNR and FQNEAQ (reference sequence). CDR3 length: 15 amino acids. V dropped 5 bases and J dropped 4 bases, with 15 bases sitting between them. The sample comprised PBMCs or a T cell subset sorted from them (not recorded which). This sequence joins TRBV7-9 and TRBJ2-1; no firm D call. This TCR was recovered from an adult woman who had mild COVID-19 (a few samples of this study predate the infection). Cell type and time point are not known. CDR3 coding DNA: TGTGCCAGCAGCGAAAGTCGAAGTTCTTACAATGAGCAGTTCTTC. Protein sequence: CASSESRSSYNEQFF.